This T cell receptor beta chain was retrieved from a study of T cell changes during pregnancy in multiple sclerosis. Profiled with immunoSEQ multiplex PCR; TCRdb holds only in-frame clones, not every one. This sample has 38,000 or so clones, with roughly nine tenths found just once. The germline V and J ends were trimmed by 8 bases and 3 bases, with 13 bases remaining between them. Germline CDR1 is SGHVS and CDR2 is FNYEAQ. The CDR3 consists of 13 residues. This TCR derives from a female donor with multiple sclerosis, enrolled in a pregnancy study. This specimen was CD8+ T cells from peripheral blood mononuclear cells, taken before pregnancy. The chain has TRBV7-6 and TRBJ1-1; D may be TRBD1 (5 bases). CDR3 region: CASRGVGYTEAFF. The DNA of the CDR3 is TGTGCCAGCCGGGGGGTCGGATACACTGAAGCTTTCTTT.